These 8 T cell receptor beta chains share one sample of origin, sequenced in a study of post-analysis software for immune sequencing data. Study-level points and caveats: Included in a set of five TRBV segments more frequent in patients than controls were TRBV5-6, TRBV5-1 and TRBV20-1.

The TCR beta cDNA libraries carried unique molecular identifiers. MiXCR was run by TCRdb on the PCR reads, yielding one entry per CDR3 protein. This sample carries some 690,000 distinct CDR3 sequences, 25% to 30% of them seen once, and the ten largest clones take roughly 0.53%. Antigen specificity for these receptors is unknown. Sequenced: blood. These receptors were taken from a girl between 5 and 17 years old with multiple sclerosis.

This clonotype was seen ten or more times. The V call is TRBV4-1, the J call TRBJ2-3, with a tentative D call TRBD2 (6 bases). The CDR3 spans 15 residues. Trimming removed 3 bases from V and 6 bases from J, with 16 bases in between. Germline V gene data show CDR1 as MGHRA and CDR2 as YSYEKL. The chain's CDR3 is CASSHLGTPGDTQYF. The CDR3 nucleotides read TGCGCCAGCAGCCATCTAGGGACTCCCGGTGATACGCAGTATTTT.

The table lists this clonotype with a few counts. The chain links TRBV5-1 to TRBJ2-7; 7 nucleotides agree with TRBD1. CDR1 is SGHRS and CDR2 is YFSETQ in the germline V gene. V shed 0 bases and J 6 bases; nucleotides not matched to a gene: 12. This CDR3 is built from 16 residues. CDR3 coding DNA: TGCGCCAGCAGCTTGGGCCCCAGACAGGGTGTAGGCGAGCAGTACTTC. Translated, it gives CASSLGPRQGVGEQYF.

As concerns this clonotype: A much bigger clone sits one base away, suggesting this may be a read error. The chain combines TRBV5-1 with TRBJ2-7; no reliable D call. V lost 6 bases to trimming and J lost 2 bases, with 12 bases between them. Germline V gene lookup returns CDR1 SGHRS and CDR2 YFSETQ. The CDR3 extends over 13 amino acids. CDR3 region: CASNFEGPYEQYF. The CDR3 nucleotides are TGCGCCAGCAACTTTGAAGGTCCCTACGAGCAGTACTTC.

The chain uses TRBV20-1 and TRBJ2-7, with TRBD2 matching 9 bases. Germline lookup yields CDR1 DFQATT and CDR2 SNEGSKA (reference sequence). CDR3 size: 13 residues. Here the CDR3 DNA reads TGCAGCCCGGGCGGGGGGGACGGCTACGAGCAGTACTTC. It specifies CSPGGGDGYEQYF.

V gene TRBV5-6 combines with J gene TRBJ1-1, with 9 nucleotides matching TRBD1. The V segment lost 4 bases and the J segment 3 bases; nucleotides outside the gene matches: 13. Germline V gene data show CDR1 as SGHDT and CDR2 as YYEEEE. The CDR3 runs to 17 residues. CDR3 loop: CASSGPGQGVFDTEAFF. The CDR3, as DNA: TGTGCCAGCAGCGGTCCGGGACAGGGTGTATTCGACACTGAAGCTTTCTTT.

A remark on this clonotype: The junction shows a germline mismatch at one end, possibly a read error. The V call is TRBV7-6, the J call TRBJ2-1, with 8 bases aligning to TRBD1. From germline, CDR1 is SGHVS and CDR2 FNYEAQ. CDR3 length equals 16 residues. Written as DNA, the CDR3 is TGTGCCAGCAGCAGAAGACCAGGGGGCTCCTACAATGAGCGGTTCTTC. Translation: CASSRRPGGSYNERFF.

This clonotype showed up just a few times. The chain is built from TRBV20-1 and TRBJ1-6, with 7 positions matching TRBD1. Per germline, CDR1 DFQATT and CDR2 SNEGSKA (reference sequence). The CDR3 consists of 13 residues. The junction had 3 bases not matched to a gene; V was cut back by 3 bases and J by 7 bases. CDR3 protein: CSASPGQNSPLHF. The CDR3 DNA sequence: TGCAGTGCTAGCCCGGGACAGAATTCACCCCTCCACTTT.

This clonotype was observed at least ten times. The chain is built from TRBV9 and TRBJ2-1; TRBD2 aligns across 7 bases. J lost 5 bases, V lost 5 bases, and 7 bases had no gene match. Germline CDR1 SGDLS, CDR2 YYNGEE. This CDR3 comprises 14 residues. CDR3 residues: CASRMGGAHNEQFF. The CDR3 region has the DNA TGTGCCAGCAGAATGGGAGGGGCTCACAATGAGCAGTTCTTC.